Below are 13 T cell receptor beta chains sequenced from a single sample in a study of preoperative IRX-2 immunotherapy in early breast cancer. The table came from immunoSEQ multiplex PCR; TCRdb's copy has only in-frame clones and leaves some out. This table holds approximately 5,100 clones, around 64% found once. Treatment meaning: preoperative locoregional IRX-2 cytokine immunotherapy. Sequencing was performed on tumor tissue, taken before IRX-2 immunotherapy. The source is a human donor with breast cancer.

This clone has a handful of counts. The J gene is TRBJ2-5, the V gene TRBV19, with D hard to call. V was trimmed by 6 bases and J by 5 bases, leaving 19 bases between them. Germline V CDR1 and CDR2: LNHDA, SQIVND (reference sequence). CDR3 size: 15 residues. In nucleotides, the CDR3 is TGTGCCAGTAGGGCTAGGAAGGTTTCAACCGAGACCCAGTACTTC. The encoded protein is CASRARKVSTETQYF.

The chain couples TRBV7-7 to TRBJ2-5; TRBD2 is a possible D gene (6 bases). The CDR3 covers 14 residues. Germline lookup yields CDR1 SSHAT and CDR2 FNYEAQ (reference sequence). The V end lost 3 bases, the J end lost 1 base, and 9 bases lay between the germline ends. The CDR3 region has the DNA TGTGCCAGCAGCTTTGGCGGGACCCAAGAGACCCAGTACTTC. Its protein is CASSFGGTQETQYF.

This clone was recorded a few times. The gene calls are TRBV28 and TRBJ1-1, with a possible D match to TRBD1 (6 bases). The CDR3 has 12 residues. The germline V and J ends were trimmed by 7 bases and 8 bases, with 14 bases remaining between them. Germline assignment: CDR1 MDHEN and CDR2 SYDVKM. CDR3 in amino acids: CASTKTQGEAFF. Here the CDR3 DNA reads TGTGCCAGCACAAAGACTCAGGGGGAAGCTTTCTTT. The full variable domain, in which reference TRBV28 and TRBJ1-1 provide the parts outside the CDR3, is DVKVTQSSRYLVKRTGEKVFLECVQDMDHENMFWYRQDPGLGLRLIYFSYDVKMKEKGDIPEGYSVSREKKERFSLILESASTNQTSMYLCASTKTQGEAFFGQGTRLTVV.

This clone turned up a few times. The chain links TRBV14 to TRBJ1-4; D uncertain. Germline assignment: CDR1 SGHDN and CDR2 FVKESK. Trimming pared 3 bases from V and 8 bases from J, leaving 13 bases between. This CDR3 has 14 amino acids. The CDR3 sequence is CASSHPDWEEKLFF. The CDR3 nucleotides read TGTGCCAGCAGCCATCCAGACTGGGAAGAAAAACTGTTTTTT.

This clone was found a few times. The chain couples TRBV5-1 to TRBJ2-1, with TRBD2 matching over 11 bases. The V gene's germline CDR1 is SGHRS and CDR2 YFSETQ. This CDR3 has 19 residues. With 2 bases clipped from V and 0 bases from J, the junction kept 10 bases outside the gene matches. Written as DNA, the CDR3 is TGCGCCAGCAGCTTCCCGGGACTAGCGGACTCGTTCTCCTACAATGAGCAGTTCTTC. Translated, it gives CASSFPGLADSFSYNEQFF.

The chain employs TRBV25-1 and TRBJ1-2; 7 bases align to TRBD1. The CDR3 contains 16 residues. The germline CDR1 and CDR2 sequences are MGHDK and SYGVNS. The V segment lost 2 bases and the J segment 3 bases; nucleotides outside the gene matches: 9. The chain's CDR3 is CASSESSARGDYGYTF. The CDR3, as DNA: TGTGCCAGCAGTGAAAGTAGTGCCAGGGGGGACTATGGCTACACCTTC.

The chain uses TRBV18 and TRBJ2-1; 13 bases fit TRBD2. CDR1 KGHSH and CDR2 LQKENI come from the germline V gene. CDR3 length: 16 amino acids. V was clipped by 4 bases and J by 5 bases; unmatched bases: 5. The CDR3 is CASSRAGTSGNNEQFF. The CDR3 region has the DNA TGTGCCAGCTCACGCGCCGGGACTAGCGGGAACAATGAGCAGTTCTTC. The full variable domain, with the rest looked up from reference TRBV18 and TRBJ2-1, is NAGVMQNPRHLVRRRGQEARLRCSPMKGHSHVYWYRQLPEEGLKFMVYLQKENIIDESGMPKERFSAEFPKEGPSILRIQQVVRGDSAAYFCASSRAGTSGNNEQFFGPGTRLTVL.

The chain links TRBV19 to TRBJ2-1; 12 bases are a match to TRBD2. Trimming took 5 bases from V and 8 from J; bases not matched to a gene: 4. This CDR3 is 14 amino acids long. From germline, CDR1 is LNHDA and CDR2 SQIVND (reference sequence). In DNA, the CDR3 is TGTGCCAGTAGTGCAGGACTAGCGGGATATGAGCAGTTCTTC. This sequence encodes CASSAGLAGYEQFF.

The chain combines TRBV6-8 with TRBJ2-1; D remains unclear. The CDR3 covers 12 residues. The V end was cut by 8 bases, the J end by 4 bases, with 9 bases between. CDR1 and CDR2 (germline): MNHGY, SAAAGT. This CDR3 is CASLALYNEQFF. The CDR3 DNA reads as TGTGCCAGCTTGGCACTGTACAATGAGCAGTTCTTC.

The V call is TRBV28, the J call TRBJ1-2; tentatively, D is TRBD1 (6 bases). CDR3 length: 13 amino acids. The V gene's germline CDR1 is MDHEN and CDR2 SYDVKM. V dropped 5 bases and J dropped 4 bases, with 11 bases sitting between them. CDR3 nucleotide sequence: TGTGCCAGCAGTCCAGGGGCGGGCTATGGCTACACCTTC. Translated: CASSPGAGYGYTF.

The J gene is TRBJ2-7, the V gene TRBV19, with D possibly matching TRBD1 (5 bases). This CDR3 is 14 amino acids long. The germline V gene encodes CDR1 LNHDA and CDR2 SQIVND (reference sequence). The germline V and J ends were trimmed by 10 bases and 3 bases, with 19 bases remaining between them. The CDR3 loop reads CATAGSVYHYEQYF. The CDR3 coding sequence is TGTGCCACCGCAGGGTCAGTATACCACTACGAGCAGTACTTC.

This CDR3 reads CASSRGARSYGYTF. The DNA for the CDR3 is TGTGCCAGCAGTAGAGGGGCCAGGTCCTATGGCTACACCTTC. The chain uses TRBV11-3 and TRBJ1-2; the D gene is possibly TRBD1 (5 bases). Germline V gives CDR1 SGHNT, CDR2 YENEEA. The CDR3 loop spans 14 amino acids. The germline V and J ends were trimmed by 6 bases and 4 bases, with 15 bases remaining between them.

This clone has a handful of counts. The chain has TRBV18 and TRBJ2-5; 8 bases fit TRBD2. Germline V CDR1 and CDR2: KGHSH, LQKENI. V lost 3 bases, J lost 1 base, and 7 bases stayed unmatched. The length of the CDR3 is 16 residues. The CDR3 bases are TGTGCCAGCTCACCTTCTAGCGGGCGGTCCCAAGAGACCCAGTACTTC. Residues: CASSPSSGRSQETQYF.